These 4 T cell receptor beta chains originate from one sample sequenced in a study of blood T cells in healthy people across ages. The second PCR ran 7 to 11 cycles with a sample-barcoded 5' primer and J-beta primers. One entry per CDR3 protein, called by TCRdb with MiXCR from the 5' RACE reads. This sample has almost 1 million distinct CDR3 sequences, with roughly 47% found just once. Sequenced material: blood. The receptor source for this set is a woman aged 55-69 years in good health.

The chain uses TRBV6-5 and TRBJ1-1; weak D call: TRBD1 (6 bases). The CDR3 runs to 14 residues. From germline, CDR1 is MNHEY and CDR2 SVGAGI. With 1 base removed from V and 3 bases from J, the gap between germline ends came to 9 bases. CDR3 sequence reads: CASSYFNRDTEAFF. The CDR3 DNA is TGTGCCAGCAGTTACTTCAACAGGGACACTGAAGCTTTCTTT.

This clonotype was counted only a few times. This chain connects TRBV20-1 to TRBJ1-1; 9 nucleotides line up with TRBD1. Germline loops: CDR1 DFQATT, CDR2 SNEGSKA (reference sequence). V shed 5 bases, J shed 6 bases, and the junction held 7 bases outside the gene matches. The CDR3 is 13 residues long. The CDR3 is CSASTGGHPEAFF. The DNA of the CDR3 is TGCAGTGCTTCGACAGGGGGGCACCCTGAAGCTTTCTTT.

This clonotype was counted between two and nine times. This sequence joins TRBV20-1 and TRBJ2-5; unclear D gene. Trimming took 0 bases from V and 4 from J, leaving 9 bases between them. Germline V lookup: CDR1 DFQATT, CDR2 SNEGSKA (reference sequence). This CDR3 has 13 amino acids. The CDR3 nucleotides are TGCAGTGCTAGAGACGCCGACCGAGAGACCCAGTACTTC. Translation: CSARDADRETQYF.

The rearrangement joins TRBV20-1 to TRBJ2-1; no clear D gene. The CDR3 is 12 residues long. From germline, CDR1 is DFQATT and CDR2 SNEGSKA (reference sequence). Trimming left V 4 bases short and J 7 bases short, with 11 bases between. CDR3 sequence: CSAIRTANEQFF. The CDR3 bases are TGCAGTGCTATCAGGACCGCAAATGAGCAGTTCTTC.